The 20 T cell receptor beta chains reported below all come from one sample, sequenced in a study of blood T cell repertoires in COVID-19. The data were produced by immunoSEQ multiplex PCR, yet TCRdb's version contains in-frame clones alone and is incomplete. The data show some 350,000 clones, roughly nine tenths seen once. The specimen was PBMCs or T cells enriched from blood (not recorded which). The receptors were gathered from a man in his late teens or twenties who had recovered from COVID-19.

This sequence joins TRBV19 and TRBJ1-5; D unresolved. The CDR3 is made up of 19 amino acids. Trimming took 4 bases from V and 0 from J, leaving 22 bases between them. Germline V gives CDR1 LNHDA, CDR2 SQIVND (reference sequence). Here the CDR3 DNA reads TGTGCCAGTAGTACCACCCGACCTCAGCGGACCTCTAGCAATCAGCCCCAGCATTTT. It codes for CASSTTRPQRTSSNQPQHF.

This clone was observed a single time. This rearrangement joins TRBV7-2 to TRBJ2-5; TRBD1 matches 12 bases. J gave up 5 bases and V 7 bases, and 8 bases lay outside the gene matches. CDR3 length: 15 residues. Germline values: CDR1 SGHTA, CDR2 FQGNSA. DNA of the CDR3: TGTGCCAGCATCCCCGGGACAGGGGGCGTTGAGACCCAGTACTTC. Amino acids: CASIPGTGGVETQYF.

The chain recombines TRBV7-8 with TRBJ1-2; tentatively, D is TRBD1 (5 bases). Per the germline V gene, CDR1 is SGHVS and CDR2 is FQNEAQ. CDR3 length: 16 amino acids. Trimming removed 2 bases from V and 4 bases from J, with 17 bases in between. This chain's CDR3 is CASSLRVQAVLYGYTF. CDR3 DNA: TGTGCCAGCAGCTTACGTGTACAGGCGGTCCTCTATGGCTACACCTTC.

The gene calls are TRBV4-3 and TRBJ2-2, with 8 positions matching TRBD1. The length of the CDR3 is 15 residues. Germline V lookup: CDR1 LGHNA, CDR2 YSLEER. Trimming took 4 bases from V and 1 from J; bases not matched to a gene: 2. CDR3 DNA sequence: TGCGCCAGCAGCCTAGGGACAGGGAACACCGGGGAGCTGTTTTTT. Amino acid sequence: CASSLGTGNTGELFF.

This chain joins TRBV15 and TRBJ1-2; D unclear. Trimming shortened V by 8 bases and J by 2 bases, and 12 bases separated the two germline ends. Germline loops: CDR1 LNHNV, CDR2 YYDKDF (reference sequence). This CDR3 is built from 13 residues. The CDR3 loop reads CATQTGRNYGYTF. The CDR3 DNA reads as TGTGCCACCCAGACCGGGAGAAACTATGGCTACACCTTC.

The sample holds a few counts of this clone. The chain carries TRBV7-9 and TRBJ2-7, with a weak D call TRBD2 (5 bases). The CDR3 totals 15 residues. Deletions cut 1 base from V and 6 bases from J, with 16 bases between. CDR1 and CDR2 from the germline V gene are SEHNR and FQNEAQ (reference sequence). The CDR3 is CASSLGGGGVGEQYF. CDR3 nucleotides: TGTGCCAGCAGCTTAGGGGGTGGAGGTGTCGGCGAGCAGTACTTC.

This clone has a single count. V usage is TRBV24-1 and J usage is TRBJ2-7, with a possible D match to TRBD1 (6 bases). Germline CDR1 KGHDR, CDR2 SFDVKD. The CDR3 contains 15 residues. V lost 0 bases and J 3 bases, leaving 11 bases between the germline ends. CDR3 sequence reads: CATSDLGRGSYEQYF. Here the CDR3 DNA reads TGTGCCACCAGTGATTTGGGCAGGGGAAGCTACGAGCAGTACTTC.

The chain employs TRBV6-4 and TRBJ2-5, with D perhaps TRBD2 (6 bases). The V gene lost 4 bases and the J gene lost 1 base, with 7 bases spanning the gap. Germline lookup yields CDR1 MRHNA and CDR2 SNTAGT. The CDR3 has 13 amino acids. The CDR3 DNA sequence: TGTGCCAGCAGTGCTAGCGCCCAAGAGACCCAGTACTTC. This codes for CASSASAQETQYF.

CDR3 sequence: CASSYRQNYGYTF. In DNA, the CDR3 is TGTGCCAGCAGCTATCGACAGAACTATGGCTACACCTTC. The chain employs TRBV9 and TRBJ1-2, with a possible D match to TRBD1 (5 bases). Trimming left V 4 bases short and J 2 bases short, with 9 bases between. There are 13 residues in the CDR3. CDR1 is SGDLS and CDR2 is YYNGEE in the germline V gene.

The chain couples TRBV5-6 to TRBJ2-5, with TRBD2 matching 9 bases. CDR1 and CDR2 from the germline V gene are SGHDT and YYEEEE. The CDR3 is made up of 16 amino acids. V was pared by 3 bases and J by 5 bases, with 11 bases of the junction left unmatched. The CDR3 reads CASSSGLLAGMETQYF. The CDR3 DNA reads TGTGCCAGCAGCTCAGGGCTTCTAGCGGGGATGGAGACCCAGTACTTC. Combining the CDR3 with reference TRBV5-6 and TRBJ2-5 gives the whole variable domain DAGVTQSPTHLIKTRGQQVTLRCSPKSGHDTVSWYQQALGQGPQFIFQYYEEEERQRGNFPDRFSGHQFPNYSSELNVNALLLGDSALYLCASSSGLLAGMETQYFGPGTRLLVL.

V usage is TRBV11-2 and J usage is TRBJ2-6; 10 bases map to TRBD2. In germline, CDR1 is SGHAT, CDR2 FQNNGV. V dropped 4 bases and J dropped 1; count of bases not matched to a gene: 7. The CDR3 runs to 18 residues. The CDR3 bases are TGTGCCAGCAGCTCCTCCCTAGCGGGAGTTTCTGGGGCCAACGTCCTGACTTTC. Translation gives CASSSSLAGVSGANVLTF.

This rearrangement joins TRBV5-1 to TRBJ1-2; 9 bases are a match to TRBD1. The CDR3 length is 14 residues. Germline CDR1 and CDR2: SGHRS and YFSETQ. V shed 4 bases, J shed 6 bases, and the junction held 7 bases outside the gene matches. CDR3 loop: CASSTGQGSDGYTF. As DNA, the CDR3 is TGCGCCAGCAGCACCGGACAGGGGAGTGATGGCTACACCTTC.

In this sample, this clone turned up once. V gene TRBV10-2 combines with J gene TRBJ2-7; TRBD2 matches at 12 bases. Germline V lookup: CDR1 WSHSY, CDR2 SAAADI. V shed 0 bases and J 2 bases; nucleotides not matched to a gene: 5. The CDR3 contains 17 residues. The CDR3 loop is CASSESKGLAGPYEQYF. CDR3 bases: TGCGCCAGCAGTGAGTCGAAAGGACTAGCGGGGCCCTACGAGCAGTACTTC.

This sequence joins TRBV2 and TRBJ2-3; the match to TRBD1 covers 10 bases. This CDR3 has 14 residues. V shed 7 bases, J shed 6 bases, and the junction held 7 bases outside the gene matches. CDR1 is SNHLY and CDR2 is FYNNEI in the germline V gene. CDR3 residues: CASKRQGARDTQYF. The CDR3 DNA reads TGTGCCAGCAAACGACAGGGGGCCCGGGATACGCAGTATTTT.

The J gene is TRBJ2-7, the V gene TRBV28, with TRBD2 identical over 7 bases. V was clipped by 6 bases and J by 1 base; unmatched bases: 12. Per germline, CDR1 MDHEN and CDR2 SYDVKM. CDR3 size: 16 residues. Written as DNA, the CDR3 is TGTGCCAGCAGCCCCCGAGGCCTAGCGGTTTCCTACGAGCAGTACTTC. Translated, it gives CASSPRGLAVSYEQYF.

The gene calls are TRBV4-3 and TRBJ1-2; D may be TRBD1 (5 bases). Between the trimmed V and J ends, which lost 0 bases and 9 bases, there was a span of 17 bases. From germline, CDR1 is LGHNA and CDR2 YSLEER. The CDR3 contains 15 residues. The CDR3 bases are TGCGCCAGCAGCCAAGAAGGCGAAGGGGCGCGCCGCTACACCTTC. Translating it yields CASSQEGEGARRYTF.

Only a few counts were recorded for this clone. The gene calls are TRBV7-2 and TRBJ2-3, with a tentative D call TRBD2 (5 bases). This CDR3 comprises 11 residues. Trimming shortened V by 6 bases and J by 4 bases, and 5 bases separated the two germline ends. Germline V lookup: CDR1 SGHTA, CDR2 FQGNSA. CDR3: CASRRADTQYF. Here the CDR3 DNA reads TGTGCCAGCAGGAGGGCAGATACGCAGTATTTT.

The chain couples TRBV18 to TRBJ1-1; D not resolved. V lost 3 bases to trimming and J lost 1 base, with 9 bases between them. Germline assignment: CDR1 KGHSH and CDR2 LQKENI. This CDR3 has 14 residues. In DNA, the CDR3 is TGTGCCAGCTCACCCCTGACACAGAACACTGAAGCTTTCTTT. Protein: CASSPLTQNTEAFF.

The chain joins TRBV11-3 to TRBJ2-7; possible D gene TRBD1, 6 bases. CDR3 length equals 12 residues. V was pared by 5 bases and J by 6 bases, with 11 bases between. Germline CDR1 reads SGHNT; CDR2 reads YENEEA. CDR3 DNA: TGTGCCAGCAGCGACCAGGGGTTCGAGCAGTACTTC. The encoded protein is CASSDQGFEQYF.

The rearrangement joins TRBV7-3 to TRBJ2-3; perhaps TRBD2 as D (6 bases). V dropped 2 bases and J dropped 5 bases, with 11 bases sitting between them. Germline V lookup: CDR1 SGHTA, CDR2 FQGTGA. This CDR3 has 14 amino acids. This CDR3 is CASSLLAGLDTQYF. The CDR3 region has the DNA TGTGCCAGCAGCTTATTGGCGGGGCTAGATACGCAGTATTTT.